This TCR beta chain was found in a study of blood T cell repertoires in COVID-19. Overall study: Sites in the United States, Italy and Spain provided acute and convalescent COVID-19 samples. The cDNA or gDNA used as material had been derived from T cells, B-cell-depleted T cells, or PBMCs.

Here immunoSEQ multiplex PCR was the method, and the copy in TCRdb shows in-frame clones only, minus some. This table holds 100,000 to 150,000 clones, roughly 90% found once. The CDR3 has 14 amino acids. With 4 bases removed from V and 4 bases from J, the gap between germline ends came to 11 bases. Germline V gene sequence: CDR1 SGHVS, CDR2 FQNEAQ. The receptor's source is a man between 50 and 59 years old with active COVID-19. The chain recombines TRBV7-8 with TRBJ1-5, with D possibly TRBD1 on 6 matching bases. Input material: peripheral blood. Here the CDR3 reads CASSSTGWNQPQHF. CDR3 DNA: TGTGCCAGCAGCTCAACAGGGTGGAATCAGCCCCAGCATTTT.